The entry that follows covers one TCR beta chain sequence. What it binds is unknown. This sample was included in a study of CD8+CD57+ T cells in acquired aplastic anemia. Notes on the study in general: With respect to CD8+ Simpson's diversity, patients and controls did not differ significantly.

Using genomic DNA as the template, TCR beta VDJ and CDR3 profiling was carried out. A single record per CDR3 protein comes from TCRdb applying MiXCR to the reads. In the table there are some 82,000 distinct CDR3 sequences, less than 60% of which are singletons. The V gene's germline CDR1 is SQVTM and CDR2 ANQGSEA. The CDR3 spans 15 residues. After removal of 3 bases from V and 0 bases from J, the junction contained 1 base not matched to a gene. The sequenced sample consisted of sorted CD4+, CD8+, or CD8+CD57+ T cells (not recorded which) from PBMCs. The chain joins TRBV29-1 to TRBJ2-3, with 12 positions matching TRBD2. This sequence originates from a human donor in good health, serving as a control. In DNA form, the CDR3 reads TGCAGCGTTGAGGGGACTAGCGGGAGCACAGATACGCAGTATTTT. Amino acid sequence: CSVEGTSGSTDTQYF.